These 22 T cell receptor beta chains originate from one sample sequenced in a study of T-cell reconstitution after alpha-beta-depleted transplantation in children. Library preparation (for TCRbeta) was performed with unique molecular identifiers. MiXCR, applied by TCRdb to the PCR reads, yields one record per CDR3 protein. The sample has some 600,000 distinct CDR3 sequences, around 13% seen once. Specimen: PBMCs, mostly from graft donor cells, collected 360 days after TCRalphabeta/CD19-depleted stem cell transplant. Receptors were obtained from a male patient younger than 18 who had a stem cell transplant for acute myeloid leukemia, so the T cells may come from the graft donor.

There are many counts of this clonotype. This chain connects TRBV29-1 to TRBJ2-5; D gene unclear. CDR1 is SQVTM, CDR2 ANQGSEA, per germline. CDR3 length: 12 amino acids. V was pared by 2 bases and J by 1 base, with 5 bases between. This CDR3 is CSVEKAQETQYF. Here the CDR3 DNA reads TGCAGCGTTGAAAAGGCCCAAGAGACCCAGTACTTC. Filled out from reference TRBV29-1 and TRBJ2-5, the complete variable domain reads SAVISQKPSRDICQRGTSLTIQCQVDSQVTMMFWYRQQPGQSLTLIATANQGSEATYESGFVIDKFPISRPNLTFSTLTVSNMSPEDSSIYLCSVEKAQETQYFGPGTRLLVL.

This clonotype was seen a few times. The genes are TRBV7-8 and TRBJ2-3, with TRBD2 matching 9 bases. The length of the CDR3 is 15 residues. Germline values: CDR1 SGHVS, CDR2 FQNEAQ. V lost 7 bases and J lost 2; bases outside the gene matches: 7. CDR3 bases: TGTGCCAGCACCTTGCTAGCGGGAAACACAGATACGCAGTATTTT. It yields the protein CASTLLAGNTDTQYF.

This clonotype was seen many times. The chain carries TRBV14 and TRBJ2-1, with 7 bases that match TRBD2. Per the germline V gene, CDR1 is SGHDN and CDR2 is FVKESK. The CDR3 loop spans 18 amino acids. The ends lost 1 base at V and 3 bases at J; junction bases unmatched: 12. The DNA for the CDR3 is TGTGCCAGCAGCCAAGGATTTCTAGCGGTTACTAACTACAATGAGCAGTTCTTC. Translated: CASSQGFLAVTNYNEQFF. The complete variable domain, with remaining parts taken from reference TRBV14 and TRBJ2-1, reads EAGVTQFPSHSVIEKGQTVTLRCDPISGHDNLYWYRRVMGKEIKFLLHFVKESKQDESGMPNNRFLAERTGGTYSTLKVQPAELEDSGVYFCASSQGFLAVTNYNEQFFGPGTRLTVL.

This clonotype was counted between two and nine times. This chain uses TRBV24-1 with TRBJ2-2; D is undetermined. The V gene's germline CDR1 is KGHDR and CDR2 SFDVKD. This CDR3 has 16 residues. The V gene lost 0 bases and the J gene lost 1 base, with 8 bases spanning the gap. Written as DNA, the CDR3 is TGTGCCACCAGTGATTTGCGACGAGGGAACACCGGGGAGCTGTTTTTT. Protein product: CATSDLRRGNTGELFF.

This clonotype was detected only a few times. The chain links TRBV20-1 to TRBJ2-1; no firm D call. The germline V and J ends were trimmed by 1 base and 8 bases, with 6 bases remaining between them. Per the germline V gene, CDR1 is DFQATT and CDR2 is SNEGSKA (reference sequence). This CDR3 has 11 amino acids. CDR3 in DNA: TGCAGTGCTAGAGTCAGCTATGAGCAGTTCTTC. This codes for CSARVSYEQFF.

The chain has TRBV6-2 or TRBV6-3 and TRBJ2-5; 7 bases agree with TRBD1. This CDR3 is 15 amino acids long. V trimming: 4 bases; J trimming: 4 bases; junction bases outside the gene matches: 9. Germline V CDR1 and CDR2: MNHEY, SVGEGT. This CDR3 reads CASSLPDRHPETQYF. The CDR3 nucleotides are TGTGCCAGCAGTTTGCCGGACAGGCACCCAGAGACCCAGTACTTC.

The chain has TRBV20-1 and TRBJ2-3; D is perhaps TRBD2 (6 bases). CDR3 length: 13 residues. Between the trimmed V and J ends, which lost 4 bases and 2 bases, there was a span of 10 bases. CDR1 is DFQATT, CDR2 SNEGSKA, per germline (reference sequence). The DNA for the CDR3 is TGCAGTGCTACTCCGGGAGCCACAGATACGCAGTATTTT. It is translated as CSATPGATDTQYF.

The chain couples TRBV5-1 to TRBJ2-2, with a tentative D call TRBD2 (6 bases). Between the trimmed V and J ends, which lost 3 bases and 1 base, there was a span of 16 bases. The CDR3 has 17 residues. CDR1 and CDR2 from the germline V gene are SGHRS and YFSETQ. This chain's CDR3 is CASSSRWNGGNTGELFF. The DNA for the CDR3 is TGCGCCAGCAGCTCGCGCTGGAACGGGGGGAACACCGGGGAGCTGTTTTTT.

This clonotype was seen repeatedly, ten times or more. V is TRBV5-1 and J is TRBJ2-6; no definite D call. Germline CDR1 and CDR2: SGHRS and YFSETQ. Trimming pared 0 bases from V and 4 bases from J, leaving 8 bases between. The CDR3 runs 15 residues. This CDR3 is CASSLVEAGANVLTF. CDR3 bases: TGCGCCAGCAGCTTGGTAGAAGCGGGGGCCAACGTCCTGACTTTC.

The V gene is TRBV30, the J gene TRBJ2-4, with TRBD1 matching over 11 bases. The J segment lost 3 bases and the V segment lost 1 base, leaving 11 bases of the junction unmatched. Germline assignment: CDR1 GTSNPN and CDR2 SVGIG (reference sequence). The CDR3 is 18 residues long. CDR3: CAWSGAAGTGGFKNIQYF. CDR3 coding DNA: TGTGCCTGGAGTGGGGCGGCCGGGACAGGGGGTTTCAAAAACATTCAGTACTTC.

This clonotype was found a few times. This chain joins TRBV9 and TRBJ2-1, with 11 bases that match TRBD2. The ends lost 0 bases at V and 4 bases at J; junction bases unmatched: 15. Per germline, CDR1 SGDLS and CDR2 YYNGEE. The CDR3 covers 20 residues. The CDR3 reads CASSVAGGLAGQLGYNEQFF. CDR3 bases: TGTGCCAGCAGCGTAGCAGGTGGACTAGCGGGCCAACTGGGGTACAATGAGCAGTTCTTC.

This clonotype was observed many times. This chain links TRBV11-2 with TRBJ2-7; D not certain. The CDR3 has 11 residues. Trimming removed 1 base at V and 7 bases at J, with 5 bases between. Germline loops: CDR1 SGHAT, CDR2 FQNNGV. This chain's CDR3 is CASSLVLEQYF. For the CDR3, the DNA is TGTGCCAGCAGCTTAGTGCTAGAGCAGTACTTC.

This clonotype was seen ten or more times. This chain links TRBV27 with TRBJ2-7; D remains unclear. Trimming stripped 5 bases from V and 0 bases from J, with 8 bases between. Per the germline V gene, CDR1 is MNHEY and CDR2 is SMNVEV (reference sequence). The CDR3 spans 13 residues. CDR3 bases: TGTGCCAGCAGTCCCTTGGGCTCCTACGAGCAGTACTTC. Protein sequence: CASSPLGSYEQYF.

V is TRBV4-3 and J is TRBJ2-3, with TRBD2 identical over 7 bases. The CDR3 has 16 amino acids. CDR1 is LGHNA and CDR2 is YSLEER in the germline V gene. Trimming at V came to 1 base and at J to 3 bases, leaving 7 bases not matched to a gene. The CDR3 DNA sequence: TGCGCCAGCAGCCAAGGCGGGAGCCCCGGGACAGATACGCAGTATTTT. This codes for CASSQGGSPGTDTQYF.

In its sample, this clonotype was seen a few times. The chain links TRBV28 to TRBJ2-7; D may be TRBD1 (5 bases). Germline V CDR1 and CDR2: MDHEN, SYDVKM. Trimming took off 6 bases at V and 4 bases at J, with 19 bases between the two ends. This CDR3 region has 15 residues. DNA of the CDR3: TGTGCCAGCAGAATTAAACAGGCCACCGGATACGAGCAGTACTTC. Translation gives CASRIKQATGYEQYF.

The gene calls are TRBV6-2 or TRBV6-3 and TRBJ2-1; the D call may be TRBD1 or TRBD2 (5 bases each). This CDR3 is 15 amino acids long. Trimming cost V 2 bases and J 4 bases, with 12 bases left between them. Germline CDR1 reads MNHEY; CDR2 reads SVGEGT. In DNA form, the CDR3 reads TGTGCCAGCAGTTACACGGGGACCTATTACAATGAGCAGTTCTTC. As protein: CASSYTGTYYNEQFF.

In DNA form, the CDR3 reads TGTGCCAGCAGCTCCGACAGGGACGAGCAGTTCTTC. Translated: CASSSDRDEQFF. The chain joins TRBV6-5 to TRBJ2-1; 7 positions match TRBD1. This CDR3 has 12 amino acids. Germline values: CDR1 MNHEY, CDR2 SVGAGI. V gave up 6 bases and J gave up 10 bases; unmatched junction bases: 6.

The J gene is TRBJ2-1, the V gene TRBV29-1; a possible D gene is TRBD2 (5 bases). The CDR3 spans 12 residues. Per germline, CDR1 SQVTM and CDR2 ANQGSEA. Between the trimmed V and J ends, which lost 8 bases and 8 bases, there was a span of 16 bases. DNA of the CDR3: TGCAGCCCCTTACGGGGTAGCCATGAGCAGTTCTTC. Its translation is CSPLRGSHEQFF.

A few counts support this clonotype. The genes are TRBV30 and TRBJ2-7, with TRBD2 matching 13 bases. The CDR3 has 14 amino acids. V lost 2 bases, J lost 3 bases, and 1 base stayed unmatched. Germline V lookup: CDR1 GTSNPN, CDR2 SVGIG (reference sequence). CDR3 in DNA: TGTGCCTGGAGTAGGACTAGCGGGAGCTACGAGCAGTACTTC. Its protein is CAWSRTSGSYEQYF. The complete variable domain, with remaining parts taken from reference TRBV30 and TRBJ2-7, reads SQTIHQWPATLVQPVGSPLSLECTVEGTSNPNLYWYRQAAGRGLQLLFYSVGIGQISSEVPQNLSASRPQDRQFILSSKKLLLSDSGFYLCAWSRTSGSYEQYFGPGTRLTVT.

This clonotype was detected a few times. This sequence joins TRBV30 and TRBJ2-7; 12 nucleotides agree with TRBD1. Germline V lookup: CDR1 GTSNPN, CDR2 SVGIG (reference sequence). CDR3 length: 17 residues. V trimming: 4 bases; J trimming: 3 bases; junction bases outside the gene matches: 13. The CDR3 reads CAWKRYPGQGAVYEQYV. The CDR3, as DNA: TGTGCCTGGAAGCGGTACCCGGGACAGGGGGCTGTCTACGAGCAGTACGTC.

About this clonotype: An end of the junction does not agree with germline; a read error may underlie this. The V call is TRBV7-9, the J call TRBJ1-1; TRBD1 matches 8 bases. CDR1 SEHNR and CDR2 FQNEAQ come from the germline V gene (reference sequence). This CDR3 has 14 amino acids. CDR3 sequence: CASSSRGRNTETFF. The CDR3 region has the DNA TGTGCCAGCAGCTCCAGGGGGCGAAACACTGAAACTTTCTTT.

The chain has TRBV20-1 and TRBJ2-1; tentative D call: TRBD1 (5 bases). CDR1 DFQATT and CDR2 SNEGSKA come from the germline V gene (reference sequence). The CDR3 consists of 16 residues. V was trimmed by 0 bases and J by 6 bases, leaving 18 bases between them. The CDR3 is CSARDRPGRWGNEQFF. The CDR3 DNA reads as TGCAGTGCTAGAGATCGGCCAGGGCGGTGGGGCAATGAGCAGTTCTTC.